This T cell receptor (beta chain) was obtained from a study of response to subunit inactivated influenza vaccine. MiXCR, run by TCRdb on the RT-PCR reads, gives a single entry per CDR3 protein. This table has hundreds of thousands of distinct CDR3 sequences, around 11% appearing once. Many counts were recorded for this clonotype. Its antigen is still unknown. The study, taken as a whole, reports: Every seasonal influenza vaccination brings in few new T cells, the authors suggested.

This specimen consisted of PBMCs from blood, obtained on the day of vaccination. The receptor was isolated from a man in his forties or fifties who received an inactivated influenza vaccine.

This chain's CDR3 is CSVAGTGASYNEQFF. The DNA of the CDR3 is TGCAGCGTTGCCGGGACAGGGGCTTCCTACAATGAGCAGTTCTTC. The chain has TRBV29-1 and TRBJ2-1; 10 nucleotides align to TRBD1. V was pared by 4 bases and J by 1 base, with 4 bases of the junction left unmatched. The CDR3 has 15 amino acids. Germline V gene sequence: CDR1 SQVTM, CDR2 ANQGSEA.